A single T cell receptor beta chain is shown here with its context. Methods used by the authors: Estimated nucleated cell counts came from reference gene primer amplification. Sequencing was performed with immunoSEQ multiplex PCR; in TCRdb, only in-frame clones are kept and a portion is missing. V and J calls and clone size are as listed in that table; D and trimming were resolved from the DNA. Here the sample spans tens of thousands of clones, about three quarters being singletons. The sample comes from a study of blood T cell repertoires in COVID-19. Study-level information: Specimens from acute and convalescent COVID-19 originated in the United States, Italy and Spain. T cells, B-cell-depleted T cells, or PBMCs provided the cDNA or gDNA that served as material.

The CDR3 spans 16 residues. The germline V and J ends were trimmed by 4 bases and 5 bases, with 18 bases remaining between them. The V gene's germline CDR1 is SGHVS and CDR2 FQNEAQ. The chain is built from TRBV7-8 and TRBJ2-1, with D possibly being TRBD2 (6 bases). The sequence came from a woman aged 70-85 years with acute or convalescent COVID-19. Sample: peripheral blood. The CDR3 sequence: CASSSAGTWNNNEQFF. CDR3 nucleotide sequence: TGTGCCAGCAGCTCCGCCGGGACTTGGAACAACAATGAGCAGTTCTTC.